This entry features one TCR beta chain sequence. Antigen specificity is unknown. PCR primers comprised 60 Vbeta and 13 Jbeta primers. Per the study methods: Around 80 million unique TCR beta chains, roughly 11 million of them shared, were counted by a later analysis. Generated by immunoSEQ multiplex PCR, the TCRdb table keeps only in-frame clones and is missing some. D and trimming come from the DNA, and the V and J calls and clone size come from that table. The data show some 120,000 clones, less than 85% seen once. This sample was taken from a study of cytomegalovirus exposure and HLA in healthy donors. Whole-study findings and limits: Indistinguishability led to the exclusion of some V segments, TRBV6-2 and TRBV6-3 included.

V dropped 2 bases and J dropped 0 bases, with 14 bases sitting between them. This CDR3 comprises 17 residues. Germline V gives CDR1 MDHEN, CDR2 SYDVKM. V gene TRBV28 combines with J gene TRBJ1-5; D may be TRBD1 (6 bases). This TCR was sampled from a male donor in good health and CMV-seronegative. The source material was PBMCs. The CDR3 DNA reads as TGTGCCAGCAGTTTAGAGGTCGGGGGGCTTAGCAATCAGCCCCAGCATTTT. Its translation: CASSLEVGGLSNQPQHF.